The T cell receptor beta chain under discussion was sequenced for a study of blood T cells in healthy people across ages. The V segment lost 0 bases and the J segment 6 bases; nucleotides outside the gene matches: 8. This CDR3 has 15 residues. Germline V gives CDR1 LNHNV, CDR2 YYDKDF (reference sequence). Combining a sample-barcoded 5' primer with a J-beta primer mix, a second PCR ran for 7 to 11 cycles. One entry per CDR3 protein results from TCRdb running MiXCR on the 5' RACE reads. The sample shows over a million distinct CDR3 sequences, 45% of them seen only once. This clonotype was seen a handful of times.

The sample taken for sequencing was blood. V and J are TRBV15 and TRBJ2-7, with 7 bases lining up with TRBD1. This TCR came from a woman aged 55-75 years in good health. As DNA, the CDR3 is TGTGCCACCAGCAGAGACGGGATGCCAGGGGGCGAGCAGTACTTC. The encoded protein is CATSRDGMPGGEQYF.